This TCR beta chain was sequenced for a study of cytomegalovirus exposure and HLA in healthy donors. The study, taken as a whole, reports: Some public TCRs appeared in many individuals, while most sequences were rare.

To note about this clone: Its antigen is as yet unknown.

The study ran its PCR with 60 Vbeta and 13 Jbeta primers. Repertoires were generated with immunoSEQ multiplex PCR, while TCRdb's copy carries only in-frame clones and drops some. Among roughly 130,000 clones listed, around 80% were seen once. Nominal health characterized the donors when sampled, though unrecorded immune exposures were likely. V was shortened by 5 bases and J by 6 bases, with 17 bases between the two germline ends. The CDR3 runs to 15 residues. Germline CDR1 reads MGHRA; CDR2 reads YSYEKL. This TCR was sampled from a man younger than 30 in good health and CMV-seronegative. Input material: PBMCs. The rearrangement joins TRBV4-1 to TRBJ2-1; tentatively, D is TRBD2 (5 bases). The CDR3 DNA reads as TGCGCCAGCAGCTTAAGCGGATTAGGGCTCAATGAGCAGTTCTTC. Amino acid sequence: CASSLSGLGLNEQFF.